The clone carrying this TCR beta chain was found once. Produced via immunoSEQ multiplex PCR; TCRdb's table is partial and in-frame only. The sample shows some 450,000 clones, 70% to 90% of them seen only once. The data were taken from a study of blood T cell repertoires in COVID-19. The overall study: Samples taken during acute and convalescent COVID-19 were collected in the United States, Italy and Spain.

Material for sequencing was peripheral blood. This TCR was recovered from a woman between 45 and 65 years old with COVID-19, enrolled during active disease.

The CDR3 loop reads CASSERGRGEKLFF. The DNA for the CDR3 is TGTGCCAGCAGTGAGAGGGGGCGCGGGGAAAAACTGTTTTTT. V is TRBV6-1 and J is TRBJ1-4; TRBD1 matches at 7 bases. J gave up 8 bases and V 3 bases, and 6 bases lay outside the gene matches. There are 14 residues in the CDR3. Germline V gene data show CDR1 as MNHNS and CDR2 as SASEGT.